This T cell receptor (beta chain) was retrieved from a study of blood T cell repertoires in COVID-19. About the research overall: The analysed material was cDNA or gDNA that came from T cells, B-cell-depleted T cells, or PBMCs.

V lost 5 bases to trimming and J lost 6 bases; unmatched junction nucleotides: 7. The germline V gene encodes CDR1 KGHDR and CDR2 SFDVKD. The CDR3 has 16 amino acids. Authors' data handling: Quantification of nucleated cells was approximated via reference gene primer amplification. The method was immunoSEQ multiplex PCR; TCRdb's version includes in-frame clones alone and lacks a portion of them. The V and J calls and the clone size are those of that table, but D and trimming were determined from the DNA. The data hold some 70,000 clones, with about 91% observed a single time. The sample comprised peripheral blood. The rearrangement links TRBV24-1 to TRBJ2-1, with TRBD2 matching 12 bases. The sequence derives from a woman between 70 and 85 years old with acute or convalescent COVID-19. The CDR3 reads CATSGAGTSGPNEQFF. CDR3 in DNA: TGTGCCACCAGTGGGGCCGGGACTAGCGGGCCCAATGAGCAGTTCTTC.